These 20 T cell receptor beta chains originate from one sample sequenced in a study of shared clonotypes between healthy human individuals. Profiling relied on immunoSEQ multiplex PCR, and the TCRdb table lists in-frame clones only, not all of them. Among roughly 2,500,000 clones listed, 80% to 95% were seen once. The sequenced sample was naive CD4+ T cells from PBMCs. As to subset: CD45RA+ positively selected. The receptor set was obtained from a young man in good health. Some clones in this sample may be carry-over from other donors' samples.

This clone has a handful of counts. This CDR3 is CASSLQGTPLHF. The CDR3 nucleotides read TGTGCCAGCAGCCTACAGGGGACACCCCTCCACTTT. The chain joins TRBV7-2 to TRBJ1-6, with TRBD1 identical over 7 bases. The germline V gene encodes CDR1 SGHTA and CDR2 FQGNSA. V trimming: 5 bases; J trimming: 11 bases; junction bases outside the gene matches: 3. The CDR3 has 12 amino acids.

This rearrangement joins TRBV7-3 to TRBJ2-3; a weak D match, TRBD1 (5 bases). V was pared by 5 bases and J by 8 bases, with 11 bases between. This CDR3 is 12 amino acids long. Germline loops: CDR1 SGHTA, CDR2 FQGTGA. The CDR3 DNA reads TGTGCCAGCAGCCAGGGTAGAGGTACGCAGTATTTT. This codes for CASSQGRGTQYF.

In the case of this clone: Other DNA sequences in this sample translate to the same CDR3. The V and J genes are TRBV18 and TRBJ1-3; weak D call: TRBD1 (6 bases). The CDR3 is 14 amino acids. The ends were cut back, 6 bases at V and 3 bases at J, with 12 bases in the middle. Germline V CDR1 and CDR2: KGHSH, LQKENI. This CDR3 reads CASSPNRVGNTIYF. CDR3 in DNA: TGTGCCAGCTCGCCCAACAGGGTTGGAAACACCATATATTTT. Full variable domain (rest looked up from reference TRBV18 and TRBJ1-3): NAGVMQNPRHLVRRRGQEARLRCSPMKGHSHVYWYRQLPEEGLKFMVYLQKENIIDESGMPKERFSAEFPKEGPSILRIQQVVRGDSAAYFCASSPNRVGNTIYFGEGSWLTVV.

The CDR3 DNA is TGTGCCAGCAATCCTGTTTCTAGCGGGAGGGAGACCCAGTACTTC. Protein product: CASNPVSSGRETQYF. The chain has TRBV6-1 and TRBJ2-5; TRBD2 matches at 11 bases. J was trimmed by 5 bases and V by 7 bases; bases with no gene match: 9. Germline V gene lookup returns CDR1 MNHNS and CDR2 SASEGT. This CDR3 comprises 15 residues.

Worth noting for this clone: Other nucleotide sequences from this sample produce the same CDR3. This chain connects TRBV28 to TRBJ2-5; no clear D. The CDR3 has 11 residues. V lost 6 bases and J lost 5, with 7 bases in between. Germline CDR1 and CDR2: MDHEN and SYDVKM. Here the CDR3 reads CASSDEETQYF. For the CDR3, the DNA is TGTGCCAGCAGCGATGAGGAGACCCAGTACTTC.

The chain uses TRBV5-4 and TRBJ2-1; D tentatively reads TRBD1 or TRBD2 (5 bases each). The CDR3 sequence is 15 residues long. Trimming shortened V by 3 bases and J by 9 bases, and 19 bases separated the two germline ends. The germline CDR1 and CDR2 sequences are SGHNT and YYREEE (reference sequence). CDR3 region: CASSSAGFAGGEQFF. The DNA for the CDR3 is TGTGCCAGCAGCTCGGCAGGGTTCGCGGGTGGTGAGCAGTTCTTC.

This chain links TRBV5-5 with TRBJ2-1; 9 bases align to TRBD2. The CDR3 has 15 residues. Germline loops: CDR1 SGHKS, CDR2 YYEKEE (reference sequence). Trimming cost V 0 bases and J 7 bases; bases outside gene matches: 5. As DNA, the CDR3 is TGTGCCAGCAGCTTGGAGGCTAGCGGGACGAATGAGCAGTTCTTC. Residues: CASSLEASGTNEQFF. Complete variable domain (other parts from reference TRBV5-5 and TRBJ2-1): DAGVTQSPTHLIKTRGQQVTLRCSPISGHKSVSWYQQVLGQGPQFIFQYYEKEERGRGNFPDRFSARQFPNYSSELNVNALLLGDSALYLCASSLEASGTNEQFFGPGTRLTVL.

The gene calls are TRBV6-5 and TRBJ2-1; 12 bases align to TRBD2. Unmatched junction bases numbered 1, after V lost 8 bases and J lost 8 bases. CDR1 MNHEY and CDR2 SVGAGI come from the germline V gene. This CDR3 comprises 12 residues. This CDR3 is CASRTSGDEQFF. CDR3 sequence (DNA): TGTGCCAGCCGGACTAGCGGGGATGAGCAGTTCTTC.

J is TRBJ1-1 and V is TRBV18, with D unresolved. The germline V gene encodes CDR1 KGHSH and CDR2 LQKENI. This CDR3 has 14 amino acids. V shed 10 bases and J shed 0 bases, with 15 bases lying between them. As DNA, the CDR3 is TGTGCCACCCACCCAAATCAGGTGAACACTGAAGCTTTCTTT. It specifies CATHPNQVNTEAFF.

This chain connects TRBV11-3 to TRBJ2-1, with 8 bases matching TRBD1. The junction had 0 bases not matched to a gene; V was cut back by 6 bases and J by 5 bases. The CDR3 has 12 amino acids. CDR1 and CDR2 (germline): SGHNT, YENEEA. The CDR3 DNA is TGTGCCAGCAGGGACAGGGACAATGAGCAGTTCTTC. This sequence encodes CASRDRDNEQFF.

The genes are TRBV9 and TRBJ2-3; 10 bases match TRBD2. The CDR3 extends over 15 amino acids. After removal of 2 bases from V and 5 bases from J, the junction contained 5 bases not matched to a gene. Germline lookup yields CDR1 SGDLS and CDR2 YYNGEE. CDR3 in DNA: TGTGCCAGCAGCGTGCTAGCGGGAGAGGGAGATACGCAGTATTTT. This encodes CASSVLAGEGDTQYF.

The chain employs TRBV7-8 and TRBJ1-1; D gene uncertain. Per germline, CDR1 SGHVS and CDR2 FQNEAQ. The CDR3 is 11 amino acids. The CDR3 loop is CATEANTEAFF. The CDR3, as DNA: TGTGCGACCGAAGCGAACACTGAAGCTTTCTTT.

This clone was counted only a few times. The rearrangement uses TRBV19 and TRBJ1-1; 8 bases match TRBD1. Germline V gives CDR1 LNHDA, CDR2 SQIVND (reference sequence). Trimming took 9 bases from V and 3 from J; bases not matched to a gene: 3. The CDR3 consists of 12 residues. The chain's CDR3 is CASLDRDTEAFF. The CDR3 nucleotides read TGTGCCAGCCTGGACAGGGACACTGAAGCTTTCTTT.

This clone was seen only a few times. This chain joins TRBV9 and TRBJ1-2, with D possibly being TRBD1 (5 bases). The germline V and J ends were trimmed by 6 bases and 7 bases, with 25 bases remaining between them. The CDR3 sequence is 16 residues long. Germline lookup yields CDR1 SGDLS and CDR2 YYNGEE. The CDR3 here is CASTGRPGRDRTGYTF. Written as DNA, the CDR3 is TGTGCCAGCACCGGGCGGCCGGGACGGGATAGGACTGGCTACACCTTC.

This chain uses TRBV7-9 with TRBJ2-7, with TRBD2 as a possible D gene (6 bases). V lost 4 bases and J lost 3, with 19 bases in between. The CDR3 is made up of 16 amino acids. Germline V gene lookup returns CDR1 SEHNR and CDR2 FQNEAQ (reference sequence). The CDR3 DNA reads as TGTGCCAGCAGCTCATATACGGGACTGGGGTACTACGAGCAGTACTTC. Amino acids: CASSSYTGLGYYEQYF.

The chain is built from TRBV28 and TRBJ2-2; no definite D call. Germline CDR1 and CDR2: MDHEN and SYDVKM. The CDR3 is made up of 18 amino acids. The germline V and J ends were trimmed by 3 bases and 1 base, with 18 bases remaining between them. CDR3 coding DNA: TGTGCCAGCAGTTTTATTGTGTCCCTAGTGAGGAACACCGGGGAGCTGTTTTTT. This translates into CASSFIVSLVRNTGELFF. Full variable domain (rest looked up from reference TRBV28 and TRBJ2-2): DVKVTQSSRYLVKRTGEKVFLECVQDMDHENMFWYRQDPGLGLRLIYFSYDVKMKEKGDIPEGYSVSREKKERFSLILESASTNQTSMYLCASSFIVSLVRNTGELFFGEGSRLTVL.

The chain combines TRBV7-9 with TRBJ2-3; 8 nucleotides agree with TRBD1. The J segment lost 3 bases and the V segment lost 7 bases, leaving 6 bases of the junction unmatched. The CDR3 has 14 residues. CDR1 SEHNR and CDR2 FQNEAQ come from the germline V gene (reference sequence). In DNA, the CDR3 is TGTGCCAGCACAGGGGACAGGCTAACAGATACGCAGTATTTT. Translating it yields CASTGDRLTDTQYF.

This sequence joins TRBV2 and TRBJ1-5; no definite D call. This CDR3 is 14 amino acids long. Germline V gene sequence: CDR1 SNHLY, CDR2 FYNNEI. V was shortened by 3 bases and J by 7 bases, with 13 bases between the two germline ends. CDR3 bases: TGTGCCAGCAGTGAGCTGACGGGTCGCCAGCCCCAGCATTTT. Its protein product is CASSELTGRQPQHF.

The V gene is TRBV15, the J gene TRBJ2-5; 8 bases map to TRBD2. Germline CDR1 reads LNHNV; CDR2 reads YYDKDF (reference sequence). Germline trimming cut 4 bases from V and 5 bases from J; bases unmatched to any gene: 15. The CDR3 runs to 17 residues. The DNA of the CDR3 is TGTGCCACCAGCACACCCTTCAAGACTAGCGTTTATGAGACCCAGTACTTC. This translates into CATSTPFKTSVYETQYF.

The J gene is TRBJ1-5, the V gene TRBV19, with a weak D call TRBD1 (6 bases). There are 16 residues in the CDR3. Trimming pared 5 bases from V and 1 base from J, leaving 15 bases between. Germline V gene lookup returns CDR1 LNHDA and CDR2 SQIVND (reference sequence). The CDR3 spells CASSGGPIGSNQPQHF. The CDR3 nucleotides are TGTGCCAGTAGTGGGGGCCCTATTGGAAGCAATCAGCCCCAGCATTTT.